These 20 T cell receptor beta chains were sequenced from one sample in a study of T cell changes during pregnancy in multiple sclerosis. Sequencing was performed with immunoSEQ multiplex PCR; in TCRdb, only in-frame clones are kept and a portion is missing. The sample includes around 39,000 clones, about 88% of them seen just once. Sample: CD8+ T cells from peripheral blood mononuclear cells, taken in the first trimester of pregnancy. The receptors here all came from a female donor with multiple sclerosis, enrolled in a pregnancy study.

V is TRBV25-1 and J is TRBJ2-7, with D maybe TRBD1 (5 bases). Trimming took off 3 bases at V and 2 bases at J, with 8 bases between the two ends. The germline V gene has CDR1 MGHDK and CDR2 SYGVNS. CDR3 length: 13 amino acids. The CDR3 spells CASSDHRPYEQYF. The CDR3 DNA follows: TGTGCCAGCAGTGATCACAGGCCCTACGAGCAGTACTTC.

The genes are TRBV7-9 and TRBJ1-1, with a weak D call TRBD1 (6 bases). The CDR3 runs 14 residues. The V end was cut by 5 bases, the J end by 5 bases, with 15 bases between. Germline assignment: CDR1 SEHNR and CDR2 FQNEAQ (reference sequence). The CDR3 spells CASSQPGGRTEAFF. The CDR3 nucleotides are TGTGCCAGCAGCCAACCGGGGGGGCGGACTGAAGCTTTCTTT.

The DNA of the CDR3 is TGTGCCAGCAGCTCCCGACTAGGTCTGGACTATGGCTACACCTTC. It specifies CASSSRLGLDYGYTF. The rearrangement links TRBV13 to TRBJ1-2, with D unresolved. The CDR3 runs to 15 residues. The V gene's germline CDR1 is PRHDT and CDR2 FYEKMQ (reference sequence). Trimming removed 4 bases from V and 3 bases from J, with 15 bases in between.

This chain joins TRBV4-1 and TRBJ2-1, with TRBD2 identical over 10 bases. The CDR3 totals 17 residues. Germline V gene sequence: CDR1 MGHRA, CDR2 YSYEKL. V trimming: 0 bases; J trimming: 8 bases; junction bases outside the gene matches: 10. CDR3 sequence reads: CASSQDPAGGPQDEQFF. The CDR3 coding sequence is TGCGCCAGCAGCCAAGATCCAGCGGGGGGGCCACAGGATGAGCAGTTCTTC.

The chain joins TRBV25-1 to TRBJ2-5; 7 nucleotides line up with TRBD2. Matching the DNA end better, TRBJ2-7 makes the J call doubtful. Looked up from germline, CDR1 is MGHDK and CDR2 is SYGVNS. The CDR3 has 16 amino acids. The CDR3 sequence: CASSEGRDSYSYEQYF. For the CDR3, the DNA is TGTGCCAGCAGTGAGGGGAGGGACTCCTACTCCTACGAGCAGTACTTC.

CDR3 in amino acids: CASSSPHRGTEVDEAFF. Written as DNA, the CDR3 is TGTGCCAGCAGCTCACCACACAGGGGCACGGAGGTGGATGAAGCTTTCTTT. The chain carries TRBV7-9 and TRBJ1-1, with 7 bases matching TRBD1. Trimming removed 4 bases from V and 7 bases from J; junction bases left unmatched: 18. This CDR3 is built from 17 residues. Germline CDR1 SEHNR, CDR2 FQNEAQ (reference sequence).

This rearrangement joins TRBV11-3 to TRBJ2-7, with a tentative D call TRBD1 (5 bases). With 3 bases removed from V and 6 bases from J, the gap between germline ends came to 15 bases. CDR3 size: 14 residues. Germline loops: CDR1 SGHNT, CDR2 YENEEA. The CDR3 DNA reads as TGTGCCAGCAGCTTTAATGTTGACAGCCGCGAGCAGTACTTC. Protein sequence: CASSFNVDSREQYF.

This chain connects TRBV6-4 to TRBJ2-2; 10 bases match TRBD2. Germline CDR1 and CDR2: MRHNA and SNTAGT. With V trimmed by 0 bases and J by 3 bases, 10 bases remained unmatched. This CDR3 comprises 19 residues. CDR3 coding DNA: TGTGCCAGCAGTGACTCGGAAGCGGGGGGGCCAATCCACACCGGGGAGCTGTTTTTT. This codes for CASSDSEAGGPIHTGELFF.

The rearrangement links TRBV7-7 to TRBJ2-5; D possibly corresponds to TRBD1 (6 bases). CDR3 size: 12 residues. Germline CDR1 SSHAT, CDR2 FNYEAQ (reference sequence). V shed 2 bases and J shed 5 bases, with 6 bases lying between them. The CDR3 loop reads CASSLRGETQYF. The CDR3 region has the DNA TGTGCCAGCAGCTTAAGGGGGGAGACCCAGTACTTC. Supplemented by reference TRBV7-7 and TRBJ2-5, the full variable domain reads GAGVSQSPRYKVTKRGQDVTLRCDPISSHATLYWYQQALGQGPEFLTYFNYEAQPDKSGLPSDRFSAERPEGSISTLTIQRTEQRDSAMYRCASSLRGETQYFGPGTRLLVL.

This clone was seen only once. This chain links TRBV11-2 with TRBJ1-1; 7 positions agree with TRBD1. The length of the CDR3 is 13 residues. The germline V gene has CDR1 SGHAT and CDR2 FQNNGV. The V segment lost 2 bases and the J segment 9 bases; nucleotides outside the gene matches: 6. The CDR3 bases are TGTGCCAGCAGCTTACCTTGGGGACAGCAAGCTTTCTTT. Translated: CASSLPWGQQAFF.

V usage is TRBV4-3 and J usage is TRBJ2-7; TRBD2 aligns across 7 bases. The CDR3 runs to 15 residues. Germline trimming cut 1 base from V and 3 bases from J; bases unmatched to any gene: 6. CDR1 LGHNA and CDR2 YSLEER come from the germline V gene. The CDR3, as DNA: TGCGCCAGCAGCCAAGGAGCGGGACTAAGCTACGAGCAGTACTTC. It yields the protein CASSQGAGLSYEQYF.

This clone was seen a single time. The chain carries TRBV9 and TRBJ1-2; D is uncertain. Germline V lookup: CDR1 SGDLS, CDR2 YYNGEE. V was clipped by 3 bases and J by 4 bases, with 13 bases between them. The CDR3 extends over 14 amino acids. The CDR3 DNA sequence: TGTGCCAGCAGCGCCAGTGATGTCCCCTATGGCTACACCTTC. Translating it yields CASSASDVPYGYTF.

This clone was picked up a small number of times. V gene TRBV10-3 combines with J gene TRBJ1-1, with a tentative D call TRBD1 (6 bases). Germline values: CDR1 ENHRY, CDR2 SYGVKD. The CDR3 spans 11 residues. Between the trimmed V and J ends, which lost 3 bases and 11 bases, there was a span of 10 bases. CDR3: CAISEGGGAFF. The CDR3 nucleotides read TGTGCCATCAGTGAAGGGGGAGGGGCTTTCTTT.

V gene TRBV21-1 combines with J gene TRBJ1-2; the D call TRBD1 from the table was never checked on the DNA. TRBV21-1 is marked as a pseudogene. The CDR3 has 14 amino acids. CDR3 DNA sequence: TGTGCCAGCAGCAAAACGACAGCTAACTATGGCTACACCTTC. It encodes CASSKTTANYGYTF.

The chain has TRBV9 and TRBJ2-3; a possible D gene is TRBD1 (6 bases). Germline V gene data show CDR1 as SGDLS and CDR2 as YYNGEE. V gave up 4 bases and J gave up 2 bases, with 17 bases separating them. The CDR3 runs 16 residues. The CDR3 DNA is TGTGCCAGCAGCAAGACCCCGGGACAACTCACAGATACGCAGTATTTT. Its translation: CASSKTPGQLTDTQYF.

The chain has TRBV27 and TRBJ1-1; D is ambiguous. The CDR3 is made up of 14 amino acids. Germline CDR1 MNHEY, CDR2 SMNVEV (reference sequence). V lost 2 bases to trimming and J lost 4 bases, with 11 bases between them. The chain's CDR3 is CASSLSEEATEAFF. The CDR3 DNA reads as TGTGCCAGCAGTTTAAGTGAGGAGGCCACTGAAGCTTTCTTT.

The V gene is TRBV14, the J gene TRBJ2-1; no firm D call. V shed 1 base and J shed 3 bases, with 10 bases lying between them. The CDR3 has 15 residues. Germline V gives CDR1 SGHDN, CDR2 FVKESK. The CDR3: CASSQGLSIYNEQFF. The CDR3 DNA follows: TGTGCCAGCAGCCAAGGACTTAGTATCTACAATGAGCAGTTCTTC.

In this sample, this clone turned up once. In the same sample, other DNA sequences code for this CDR3. The chain links TRBV4-3 to TRBJ2-3, with 12 bases aligning to TRBD2. The CDR3 length is 16 residues. After removal of 0 bases from V and 4 bases from J, the junction contained 2 bases not matched to a gene. The germline V gene has CDR1 LGHNA and CDR2 YSLEER. This chain's CDR3 is CASSQDLAGGPDTQYF. For the CDR3, the DNA is TGCGCCAGCAGCCAAGATCTAGCGGGGGGGCCAGATACGCAGTATTTT.

This chain uses TRBV7-9 with TRBJ1-3; D is unresolved. The CDR3 consists of 18 residues. V was clipped by 5 bases and J by 0 bases, with 20 bases between them. The germline CDR1 and CDR2 sequences are SEHNR and FQNEAQ (reference sequence). The CDR3 loop is CASSPVSKQITSGNTIYF. In nucleotides, the CDR3 is TGTGCCAGCAGCCCCGTGAGCAAACAGATTACCTCTGGAAACACCATATATTTT. Full variable domain (missing parts from reference TRBV7-9 and TRBJ1-3): DTGVSQNPRHKITKRGQNVTFRCDPISEHNRLYWYRQTLGQGPEFLTYFQNEAQLEKSRLLSDRFSAERPKGSFSTLEIQRTEQGDSAMYLCASSPVSKQITSGNTIYFGEGSWLTVV.

In this sample, this clone turned up a few times. This sequence joins TRBV6-1 and TRBJ1-4; no clear D gene. Germline V gene data show CDR1 as MNHNS and CDR2 as SASEGT. V was cut by 5 bases and J by 8 bases, with 9 bases left in between. There are 12 residues in the CDR3. The DNA for the CDR3 is TGTGCCAGCAGTTGGGCGGGAGAAAAACTGTTTTTT. Translated: CASSWAGEKLFF.